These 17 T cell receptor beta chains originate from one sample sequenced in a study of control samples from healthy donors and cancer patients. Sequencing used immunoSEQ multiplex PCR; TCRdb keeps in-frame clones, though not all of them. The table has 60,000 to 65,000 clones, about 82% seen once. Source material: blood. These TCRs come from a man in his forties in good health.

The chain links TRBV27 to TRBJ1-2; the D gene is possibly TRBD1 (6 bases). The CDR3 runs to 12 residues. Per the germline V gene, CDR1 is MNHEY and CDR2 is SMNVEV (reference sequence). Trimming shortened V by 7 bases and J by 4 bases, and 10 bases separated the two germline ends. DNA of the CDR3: TGTGCCAGCATGGACAGATTCTATGGCTACACCTTC. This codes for CASMDRFYGYTF.

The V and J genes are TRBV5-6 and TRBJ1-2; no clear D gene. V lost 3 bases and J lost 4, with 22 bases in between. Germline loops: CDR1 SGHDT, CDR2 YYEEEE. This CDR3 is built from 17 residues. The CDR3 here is CASSSPRHGLLGYGYTF. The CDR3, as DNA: TGTGCCAGCAGCTCCCCCAGGCACGGACTACTCGGCTATGGCTACACCTTC.

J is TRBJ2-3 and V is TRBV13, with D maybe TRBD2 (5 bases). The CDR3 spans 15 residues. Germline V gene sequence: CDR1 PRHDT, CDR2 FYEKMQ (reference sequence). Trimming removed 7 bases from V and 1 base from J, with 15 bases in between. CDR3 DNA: TGTGCCAGCACTACCGGCTTGGGAGGCACAGATACGCAGTATTTT. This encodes CASTTGLGGTDTQYF.

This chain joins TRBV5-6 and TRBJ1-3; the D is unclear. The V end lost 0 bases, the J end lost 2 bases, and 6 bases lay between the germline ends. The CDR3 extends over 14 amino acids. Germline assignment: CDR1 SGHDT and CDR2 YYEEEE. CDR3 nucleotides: TGTGCCAGCAGCTTGGGGGCAACTGGAAACACCATATATTTT. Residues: CASSLGATGNTIYF.

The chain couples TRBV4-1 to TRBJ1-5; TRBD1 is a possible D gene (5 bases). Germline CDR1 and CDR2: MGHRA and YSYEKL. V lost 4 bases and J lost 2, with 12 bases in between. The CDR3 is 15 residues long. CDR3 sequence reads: CASSPSGGGNQPQHF. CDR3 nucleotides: TGCGCCAGCAGCCCTAGCGGGGGAGGCAATCAGCCCCAGCATTTT.

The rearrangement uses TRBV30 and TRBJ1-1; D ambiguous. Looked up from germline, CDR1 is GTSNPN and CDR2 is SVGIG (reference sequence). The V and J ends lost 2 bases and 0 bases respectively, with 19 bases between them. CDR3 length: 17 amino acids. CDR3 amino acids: CAWSKWYQRTVNTEAFF. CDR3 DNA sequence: TGTGCCTGGAGTAAATGGTATCAAAGGACGGTGAACACTGAAGCTTTCTTT.

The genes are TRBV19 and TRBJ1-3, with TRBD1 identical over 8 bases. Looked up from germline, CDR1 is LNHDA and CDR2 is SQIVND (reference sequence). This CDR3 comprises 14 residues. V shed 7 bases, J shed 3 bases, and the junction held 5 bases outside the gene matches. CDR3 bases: TGTGCCAGTAAGGACAGGGAAATTGGAAACACCATATATTTT. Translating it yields CASKDREIGNTIYF.

The CDR3 loop is CSIRRGDYEQYF. In DNA form, the CDR3 reads TGCAGCATAAGACGGGGAGACTACGAGCAGTACTTC. The chain carries TRBV29-1 and TRBJ2-7; weak D call: TRBD2 (5 bases). Deletions cut 8 bases from V and 3 bases from J, with 14 bases between. Germline CDR1 and CDR2: SQVTM and ANQGSEA. CDR3 length equals 12 residues.

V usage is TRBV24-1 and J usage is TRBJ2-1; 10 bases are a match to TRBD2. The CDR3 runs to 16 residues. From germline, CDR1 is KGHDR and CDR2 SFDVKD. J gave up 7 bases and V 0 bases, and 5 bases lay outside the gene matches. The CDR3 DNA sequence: TGTGCCACCAGTGATTTGAAACTAGCGGGAAAGAATGAGCAGTTCTTC. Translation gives CATSDLKLAGKNEQFF.

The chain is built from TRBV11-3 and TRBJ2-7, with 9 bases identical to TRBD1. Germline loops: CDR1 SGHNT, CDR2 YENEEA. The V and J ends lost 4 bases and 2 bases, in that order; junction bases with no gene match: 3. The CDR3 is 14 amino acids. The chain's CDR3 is CASSWDRVAYEQYF. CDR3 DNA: TGTGCCAGCAGCTGGGACAGGGTGGCCTACGAGCAGTACTTC.

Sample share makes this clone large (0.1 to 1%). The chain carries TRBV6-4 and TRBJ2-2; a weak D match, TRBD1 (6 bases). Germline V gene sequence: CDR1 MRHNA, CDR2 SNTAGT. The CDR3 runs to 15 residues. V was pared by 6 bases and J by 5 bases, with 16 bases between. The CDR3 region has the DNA TGTGCCAGCAGCTCGAGCAGGGGTGAGACCGGGGAGCTGTTTTTT. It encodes CASSSSRGETGELFF.

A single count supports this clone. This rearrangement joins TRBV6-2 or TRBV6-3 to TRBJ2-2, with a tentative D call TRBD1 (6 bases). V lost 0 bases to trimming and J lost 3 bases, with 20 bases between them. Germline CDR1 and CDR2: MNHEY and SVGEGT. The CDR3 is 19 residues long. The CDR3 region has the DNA TGTGCCAGCAGTTACTCGAGGGTTAGGGGGTTAGTCGACACCGGGGAGCTGTTTTTT. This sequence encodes CASSYSRVRGLVDTGELFF.

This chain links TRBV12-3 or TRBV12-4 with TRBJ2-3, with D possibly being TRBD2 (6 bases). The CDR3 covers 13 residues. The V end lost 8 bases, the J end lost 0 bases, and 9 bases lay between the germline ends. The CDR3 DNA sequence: TGTGCCAGCGGGCGGGGTAGCACAGATACGCAGTATTTT. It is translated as CASGRGSTDTQYF.

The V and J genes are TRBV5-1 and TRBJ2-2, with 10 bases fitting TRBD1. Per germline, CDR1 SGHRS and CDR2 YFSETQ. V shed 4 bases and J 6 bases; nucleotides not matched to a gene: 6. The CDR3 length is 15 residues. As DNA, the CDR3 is TGCGCCAGCAGCGGGGGACAGGGGTCCCCCGGGGAGCTGTTTTTT. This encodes CASSGGQGSPGELFF.

The DNA of the CDR3 is TGTGCCAGCAGCTTAGCCGAAAGGCCTAGTGATACGCAGTATTTT. Its translation is CASSLAERPSDTQYF. The chain combines TRBV7-8 with TRBJ2-3; D unclear. Germline CDR1 is SGHVS and CDR2 is FQNEAQ. This CDR3 region has 15 residues. The germline V and J ends were trimmed by 0 bases and 6 bases, with 13 bases remaining between them. Looking up the rest from reference TRBV7-8 and TRBJ2-3 gives the full variable domain: GAGVSQSPRYKVAKRGQDVALRCDPISGHVSLFWYQQALGQGPEFLTYFQNEAQLDKSGLPSDRFFAERPEGSVSTLKIQRTQQEDSAVYLCASSLAERPSDTQYFGPGTRLTVL.

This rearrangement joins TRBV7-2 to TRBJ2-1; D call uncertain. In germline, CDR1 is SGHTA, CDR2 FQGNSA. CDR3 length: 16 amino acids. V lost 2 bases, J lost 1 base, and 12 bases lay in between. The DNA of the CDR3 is TGTGCCAGCAGCTTATCAAGTCGGCAATCCTACAATGAGCAGTTCTTC. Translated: CASSLSSRQSYNEQFF.

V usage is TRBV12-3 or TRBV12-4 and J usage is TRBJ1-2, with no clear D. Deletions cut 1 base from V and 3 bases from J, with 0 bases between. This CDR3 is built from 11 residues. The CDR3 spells CASSLDYGYTF. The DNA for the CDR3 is TGTGCCAGCAGTTTAGACTATGGCTACACCTTC.